This record concerns one T cell receptor (beta chain) sequence. Its antigen remains undetermined. Base qualities are not recorded, but no much larger clone differs from it by a single base. In the paper's terms, the time point label means: baseline before first vaccination. Vaccinee samples were obtained from the UK trials COV001 and COV002, which included a single-blind randomized controlled phase 2/3 trial of AZD1222 (ChAdOx1 nCoV-19) in healthy adults. Trial participant PBMC samples were collected at day 0 and day 28 after the second dose for TCRbeta chain sequencing. The CDR3 regions of human TCRbeta chains were analyzed by immunosequencing. In the source study's methods: Repertoire TCRs were matched against a reference library of SARS-CoV-2-specific TCRs generated with the MIRA antigen-specificity platform. Breadth meant the fraction of unique TCRs that were SARS-CoV-2-associated, whereas depth meant the fraction of total T cells that were SARS-CoV-2-associated. Using the MIRA data, every spike-specific TCR was mapped to the spike region that the TCR reacted to and assigned to either a CD4 or a CD8 class. Log10-transformed breadth and depth values were compared by one-way ANOVA with Sidak's multiple comparisons tests. TCRdb carries this immuneACCESS record with in-frame sequences only. Its versions omit some clonotypes, under half of them owing to an unresolved V gene in the studies checked, with the rest unexplained. V and J calls and clone size follow that table, whereas D and trimming were derived from the DNA. In all, the sample holds approximately 160,000 clones, and about 92% of those were seen once. The ten largest clones add up to about 0.9% of the sample.

The source of the sample is a study of T cell responses to AZD1222 COVID-19 vaccine (dated by TCRdb to about 2021). Regarding the study in general: AZD1222 recipients given second doses at about 4 weeks or at about 12 weeks were pooled, since spike-specific TCR depth and breadth were not found to differ between the two schedules. Trial participants were enrolled by age into 18-55, 56-69 and 70-plus year subgroups, with approximately 150, 30 and 60 TCR-sequenced participants respectively. TCR sequencing covered over 230 trial participants: 207 given two doses of AZD1222 and 26 given two doses of MenACWY control vaccine.

Study-wide findings and limitations: Because no day 14 peak-response samples were available, repertoires were characterized only after the peak T cell response. Only five or six AZD1222 recipients were SARS-CoV-2 seropositive at baseline, limiting conclusions about previously exposed vaccinees. In the small 56-69-year group, the increase in depth fell short of significance, most likely because of low power. CD4 TCRs associated with the vaccine covered the entire spike protein, and the dominant responses were in regions 160-218 and 743-854. Most participants were white British and females outnumbered males, and the authors suggested that clonal diversity may have been underestimated. After two AZD1222 doses, spike-specific TCR breadth and depth were significantly higher than at day 0 and than in MenACWY recipients. Epitopes outside the regions mutated in the B.1.351 and B.1.1.7 variants were reportedly recognized by nearly half of the unique spike-specific TCRs.

Source: peripheral blood, taken on day 0 of AZD1222 vaccination. The sequence was obtained from an adult in good health.

The sequenced DNA: TGTGCCAGCAGTTACTCCTCGGACAGGGCCGGTTCACCCCTCCACTTT. Its protein product is CASSYSSDRAGSPLHF. The chain is assembled from TRBV6-5 and TRBJ1-6; TRBD1 aligns with 8 central bases. V and J are trimmed by 0 bases and 9 bases, and the gene matches miss 7 bases of the junction. Including the terminal cysteine and phenylalanine, the CDR3 comprises 16 residues. The entry retains the CDR3 DNA only, 48 bases that are in frame from base 1. The germline V gene supplies CDR1 MNHEY and CDR2 SVGAGI.